Listed below are T cell receptor beta chains from one sample, sequenced in a study of patients and donors after allogeneic stem cell transplantation. From the RT-PCR reads, TCRdb called clonotypes with MiXCR, one entry per CDR3 protein. The sample shows about a million distinct CDR3 sequences, roughly 18% of them seen only once. What was sequenced was blood, either unsorted or a sorted T cell fraction (not recorded which). The receptors derive from a human donor who was either an allogeneic HSCT recipient or a stem cell or donor lymphocyte infusion donor (not recorded which). It is not recorded whose cells these are; they may come from a transplant donor. CDR3s include the opening cysteine and the closing phenylalanine or tryptophan. The D gene is left open where the match is weak. The size field is filled for only some rows; it gives once, few, many or a size class.

clone_size	d_call	v_call	j_call	cdr3_nt	cdr3_aa
.	TRBD2	TRBV11-1	TRBJ2-2	TGTGCCAGCAGCCTAACCCCCAGCGGGCTAGCGGGAAACACCGGGGAGCTGTTTTTT	CASSLTPSGLAGNTGELFF
few	TRBD2	TRBV20-1	TRBJ2-3	TGCAGTGCGTCCGTTCTAGCGGGGGGGGATACGCAGTATTTT	CSASVLAGGDTQYF
.	TRBD1	TRBV6-1	TRBJ2-7	TGTGCCAGCAGGTATACCTCAGGGACAGGGGTCTACGAGCAGTACTTC	CASRYTSGTGVYEQYF
many	.	TRBV9	TRBJ2-1	TGTGCCAGCGCCAGTACTAGTTCCTACAATGAGCAGTTCTTC	CASASTSSYNEQFF
many	TRBD2	TRBV5-6	TRBJ2-3	TGTGCCAGCAGCTTTGAATCGGGGGGACCCGATACGCAGTATTTT	CASSFESGGPDTQYF
few	TRBD2	TRBV24-1	TRBJ2-4	TGTGCCACCAGTGAGGGGGGGAGCGCGGACATTCAGTACTTC	CATSEGGSADIQYF
.	TRBD1	TRBV9	TRBJ1-2	TGTGCCAGCAGCCCCAGGGGGGGGCTCCCCACCGCGTATGGCTACACCTTC	CASSPRGGLPTAYGYTF
.	.	TRBV29-1	TRBJ2-2	TGCACCATTGAAATTGGGGGGGAGCTGTTTTTT	CTIEIGGELFF
.	TRBD2	TRBV5-1	TRBJ2-7	TGCGCCAGCAGCTTAGGCTCGACTAGCGGGAGTGGCGAGCAGTACTTC	CASSLGSTSGSGEQYF
.	.	TRBV12-3/TRBV12-4	TRBJ2-6	TGTGCCAGCAGGCGGGGTCAACCCAACGTCCTGACTTTC	CASRRGQPNVLTF
many	.	TRBV5-1	TRBJ2-5	TGCGCCAGCAGCTTGGCTTCGACTGTCCAAGAGACCCAGTACTTC	CASSLASTVQETQYF
.	TRBD2	TRBV18	TRBJ2-4	TGTGCCAGCTCACCCCGGGAGGGACTAGCCAAAAACATTCAGTACTTC	CASSPREGLAKNIQYF
.	.	TRBV3-1	TRBJ2-2	TGTGCCAGCACCCGCTGGGAGAACACCGGGGAGCTGTTTTTT	CASTRWENTGELFF
.	.	TRBV10-3	TRBJ2-7	TGTGCCATCAGGACAGGCTACGAGCAGTACTTC	CAIRTGYEQYF
.	.	TRBV2	TRBJ1-1	TGTGCCAGCAGTGAAGTATCACCTGTAGCTTTCTTT	CASSEVSPVAFF
few	TRBD1	TRBV15	TRBJ2-2	TGTGCCACCAGCGGTCTATACCAGGGGACAGATTGTTCCGGGGAGCTGTTTTTT	CATSGLYQGTDCSGELFF
few	.	TRBV30	TRBJ2-7	TGTGCCTGGGCACCACAGGGAAACGAGCAGTACTTC	CAWAPQGNEQYF
few	.	TRBV27	TRBJ2-7	TGTGCCGCCCGGGGCAGAACCTCCTACGAGCAGTACTTC	CAARGRTSYEQYF
few	.	TRBV5-1	TRBJ1-3	TGCGCCAGCAGCATACAGGGAAGGGGAAACACCATATATTTT	CASSIQGRGNTIYF
.	.	TRBV5-6	TRBJ2-2	TGTGCCAGCAGCCCCGCAGGTACTAGCTGGACGGCGACCGGGGAGCTGTTTTTT	CASSPAGTSWTATGELFF
few	.	TRBV20-1	TRBJ1-2	TGCAGTGCTAGAGATGAGGGCCCTAACTATGGCTACACCTTC	CSARDEGPNYGYTF
few	.	TRBV9	TRBJ1-2	TGTGCCAGCAGCGTAGAGGCAACAGCTAACTATGGCTACACCTTC	CASSVEATANYGYTF
many	.	TRBV4-3	TRBJ1-2	TGCGCCAGCAGCCAAGATAAAAGGGTGGGAGGCTACACCTTC	CASSQDKRVGGYTF
.	.	TRBV3-1	TRBJ1-2	TGTGCCACCCAAGACAGCCGGGGTGGCTACACCTTC	CATQDSRGGYTF
few	.	TRBV7-2	TRBJ1-2	TGTGCCAGCAGCCCCAGGGATGGAAACTATGGCTACACCTTC	CASSPRDGNYGYTF
.	TRBD1	TRBV14	TRBJ2-7	TGTGCCAGCAGCTCACGATTACCGGGACAGGGATCCTACGAGCAGTACTTC	CASSSRLPGQGSYEQYF
.	.	TRBV19	TRBJ2-7	TGTGCCAGTAGTATCGACAGGACCCCCTACGAGCAGTACTTC	CASSIDRTPYEQYF
.	TRBD1	TRBV12-3/TRBV12-4	TRBJ1-4	TGTGCCAGCAGGCCGGGACAGGTGAATGAAAAACTGTTTTTT	CASRPGQVNEKLFF
few	.	TRBV6-1	TRBJ1-6	TGTGCCAGCAGCTGGGGGGGAGGGCACTCACCCCTCCACTTT	CASSWGGGHSPLHF
few	TRBD2	TRBV5-1	TRBJ2-1	TGCGCCAGCAGCTTGGGGTCGGCGGGAGGAGGTTGGAGTGAGCAGTTCTTC	CASSLGSAGGGWSEQFF
many	TRBD2	TRBV24-1	TRBJ2-1	TGTGCCACCTCGAGCGGGACCTACAATGAGCAGTTCTTC	CATSSGTYNEQFF
.	TRBD2	TRBV3-1	TRBJ2-1	TGTGCCAGCAGCCCTACCCCTAGACTAGCCAATGAGCAGTTCTTC	CASSPTPRLANEQFF
.	.	TRBV20-1	TRBJ1-1	TGCAGTGCTTATGATAGAAACACTGAAGCTTTCTTT	CSAYDRNTEAFF
many	TRBD2	TRBV18	TRBJ2-4	TGTGCCAGCTCACCACTCGCGGGAGTAGGAGACATTCAGTACTTC	CASSPLAGVGDIQYF
few	TRBD1	TRBV6-5	TRBJ1-4	TGTGCCAGCAGTTCTGCAGGGACCAGGGGGGAAAAACTGTTTTTT	CASSSAGTRGEKLFF
few	.	TRBV7-2	TRBJ2-7	TGTGCCAGCAGCATATACTCCTACGAGCAGTACTTC	CASSIYSYEQYF
many	.	TRBV12-3/TRBV12-4	TRBJ1-1	TGTGCCAGCAGTTTGAGGCAGGCTAAGAACACTGAAGCTTTCTTT	CASSLRQAKNTEAFF
few	.	TRBV12-5	TRBJ2-5	TGTGCTAGTGGTTCAGGCGACCCAAAAGAGACCCAGTACTTC	CASGSGDPKETQYF
.	.	TRBV11-1	TRBJ1-6	TGTGCCAGCAGCAAAGATAGACCAGGGAGCTCCTATAATTCACCCCTCCACTTT	CASSKDRPGSSYNSPLHF
.	.	TRBV7-3	TRBJ2-7	TGTGCCAGCAGCTCACCCCCCGACGAGCAGTACTTC	CASSSPPDEQYF
few	.	TRBV12-3/TRBV12-4	TRBJ1-3	TGTGCCAGCAGTTTGGGTTCAGGGTCTGGAAACACCATATATTTT	CASSLGSGSGNTIYF
many	.	TRBV4-1	TRBJ1-2	TGCGCCAGCAGCCAAGAGGAGCAGGGGACCTATGGCTACACCTTC	CASSQEEQGTYGYTF
once	TRBD1	TRBV25-1	TRBJ1-1	TGTGCCACAACCAGTCCGGGACAGAACATTCGGACTGAAGCTTTCTTT	CATTSPGQNIRTEAFF
.	.	TRBV29-1	TRBJ1-1	TGCAGCGTTGACAGGGACAAAGCTTTCTTT	CSVDRDKAFF
few	TRBD1	TRBV19	TRBJ1-1	TGTGCCAGCCAACCCTACGACAGGGACACTGAAGCTTTCTTT	CASQPYDRDTEAFF
.	TRBD1	TRBV10-3	TRBJ2-3	TGTGCCATCAGTGGACAGGGTTGGACAGATACGCAGTATTTT	CAISGQGWTDTQYF
few	.	TRBV7-6	TRBJ2-2	TGTGCCAGCAGCTTAGAGGCGGGGGCGGTCACCGGGGAGCTGTTTTTT	CASSLEAGAVTGELFF
.	.	TRBV20-1	TRBJ2-7	TGCAGTGCCGTGGGGTTGTGGGCCTCCTACGAGCAGTACTTC	CSAVGLWASYEQYF
few	.	TRBV7-2	TRBJ1-6	TGTGCCAGCAGCCTAAAAAGAGGGTCCCCTTATTCACCCCTCCACTTT	CASSLKRGSPYSPLHF
.	.	TRBV18	TRBJ2-5	TGTGCCAGCTCCCGGGGGTACCAAAAGACCCAGTACTTC	CASSRGYQKTQYF
many	.	TRBV5-1	TRBJ2-3	TGCGCCAGCAGCTTGGAGGACCACCCCACGGATACGCAGTATTTT	CASSLEDHPTDTQYF
many	TRBD1	TRBV4-3	TRBJ1-1	TGCGCCAGCAGCCAAGGGACAGGCGCTGAGGCTTTCTTT	CASSQGTGAEAFF
few	TRBD1	TRBV12-3/TRBV12-4	TRBJ1-1	TGTGCCAGCAGTCCCGACAGGGTTTGGATTCACACTGAAGCTTTCTTT	CASSPDRVWIHTEAFF
many	.	TRBV7-8	TRBJ2-7	TGTGCCAGCAGCTTAGGGACTGGGAACTCCTACGAGCAGTACTTC	CASSLGTGNSYEQYF
few	.	TRBV27	TRBJ2-2	TGTGCCAGCAGGCCGACTAGTCACACCGGGGAGCTGTTTTTT	CASRPTSHTGELFF
few	.	TRBV4-1	TRBJ1-1	TGCGCCAGCAGCCAAGCGGAGGGCATGGGCACTGAAGCTTTCTTT	CASSQAEGMGTEAFF
few	.	TRBV4-3	TRBJ1-5	TGCGCCAGCAGCCAAGAACCAGGCACTCGCAATCAGCCCCAGCATTTT	CASSQEPGTRNQPQHF